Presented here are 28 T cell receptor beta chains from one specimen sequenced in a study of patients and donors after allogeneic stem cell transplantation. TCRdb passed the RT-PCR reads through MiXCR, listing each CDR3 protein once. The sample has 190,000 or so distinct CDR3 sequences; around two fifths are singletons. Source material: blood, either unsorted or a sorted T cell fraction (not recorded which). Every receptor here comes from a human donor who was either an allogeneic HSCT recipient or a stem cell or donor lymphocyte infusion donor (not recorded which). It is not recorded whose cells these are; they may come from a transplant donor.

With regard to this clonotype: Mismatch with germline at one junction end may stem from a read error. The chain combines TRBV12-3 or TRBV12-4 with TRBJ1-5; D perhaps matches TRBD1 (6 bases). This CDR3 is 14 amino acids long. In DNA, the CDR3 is TGTGCCAGCAGCTTAGCGGGGGGCTCGGGGCCCCAGCATTTT. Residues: CASSLAGGSGPQHF.

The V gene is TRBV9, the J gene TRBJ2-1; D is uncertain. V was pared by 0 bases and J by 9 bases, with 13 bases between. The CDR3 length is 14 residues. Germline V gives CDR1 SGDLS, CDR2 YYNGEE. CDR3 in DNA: TGTGCCAGCAGCGTAGAGGGTAGCTTGGGTGAGCAGTTCTTC. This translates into CASSVEGSLGEQFF.

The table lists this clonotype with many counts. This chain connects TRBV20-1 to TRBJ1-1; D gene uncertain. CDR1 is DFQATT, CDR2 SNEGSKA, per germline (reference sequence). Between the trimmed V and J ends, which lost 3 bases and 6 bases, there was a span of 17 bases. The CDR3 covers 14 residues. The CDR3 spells CSARGAIGRAEAFF. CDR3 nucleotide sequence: TGCAGTGCTAGGGGAGCGATAGGGAGGGCTGAAGCTTTCTTT.

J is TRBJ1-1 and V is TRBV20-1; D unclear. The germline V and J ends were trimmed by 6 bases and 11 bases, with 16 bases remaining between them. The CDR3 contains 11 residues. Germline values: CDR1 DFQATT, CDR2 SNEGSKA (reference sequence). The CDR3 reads CSARRLTGAFF. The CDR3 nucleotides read TGCAGTGCCCGACGGCTAACCGGGGCTTTCTTT.

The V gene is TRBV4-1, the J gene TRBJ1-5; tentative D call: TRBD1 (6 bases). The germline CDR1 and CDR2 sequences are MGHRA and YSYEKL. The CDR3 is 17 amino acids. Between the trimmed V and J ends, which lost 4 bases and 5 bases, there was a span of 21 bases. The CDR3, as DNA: TGCGCCAGCAGCCCAGAATCGGGGGGGACATTCCATCAGCCCCAGCATTTT. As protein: CASSPESGGTFHQPQHF.

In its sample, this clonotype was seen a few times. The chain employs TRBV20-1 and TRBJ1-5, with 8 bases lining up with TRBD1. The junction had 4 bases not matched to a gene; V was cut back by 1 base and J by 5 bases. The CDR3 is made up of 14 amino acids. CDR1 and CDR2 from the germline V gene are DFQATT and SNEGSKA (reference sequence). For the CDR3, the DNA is TGCAGTGCTAGAGTTGGGACAGGTTATCAGCCCCAGCATTTT. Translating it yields CSARVGTGYQPQHF.

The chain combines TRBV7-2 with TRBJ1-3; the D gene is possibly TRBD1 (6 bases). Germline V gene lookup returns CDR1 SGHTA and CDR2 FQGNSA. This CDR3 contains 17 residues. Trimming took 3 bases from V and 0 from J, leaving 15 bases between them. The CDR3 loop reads CASSFGGRGFSGNTIYF. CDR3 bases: TGTGCCAGCAGCTTCGGGGGCAGGGGATTCTCTGGAAACACCATATATTTT. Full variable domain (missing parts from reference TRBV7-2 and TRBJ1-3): GAGVSQSPSNKVTEKGKDVELRCDPISGHTALYWYRQSLGQGLEFLIYFQGNSAPDKSGLPSDRFSAERTGGSVSTLTIQRTQQEDSAVYLCASSFGGRGFSGNTIYFGEGSWLTVV.

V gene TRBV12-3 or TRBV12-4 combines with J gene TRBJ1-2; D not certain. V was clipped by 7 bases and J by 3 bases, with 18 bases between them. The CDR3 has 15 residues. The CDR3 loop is CASTPPLSGDYGYTF. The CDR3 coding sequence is TGTGCCAGCACCCCCCCCCTGAGCGGGGACTATGGCTACACCTTC.

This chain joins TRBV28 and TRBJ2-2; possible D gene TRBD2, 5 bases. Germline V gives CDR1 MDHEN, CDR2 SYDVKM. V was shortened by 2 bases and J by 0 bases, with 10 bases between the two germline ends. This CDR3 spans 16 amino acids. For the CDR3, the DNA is TGTGCCAGCAGTTTACGGAGCGGCCCGAACACCGGGGAGCTGTTTTTT. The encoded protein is CASSLRSGPNTGELFF. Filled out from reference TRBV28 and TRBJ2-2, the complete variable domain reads DVKVTQSSRYLVKRTGEKVFLECVQDMDHENMFWYRQDPGLGLRLIYFSYDVKMKEKGDIPEGYSVSREKKERFSLILESASTNQTSMYLCASSLRSGPNTGELFFGEGSRLTVL.

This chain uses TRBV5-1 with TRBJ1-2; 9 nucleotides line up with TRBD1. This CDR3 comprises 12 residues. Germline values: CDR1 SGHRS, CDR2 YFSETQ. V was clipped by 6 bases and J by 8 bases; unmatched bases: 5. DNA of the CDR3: TGCGCCAGCACGGGACAGGGACACGGCTACACCTTC. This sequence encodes CASTGQGHGYTF.

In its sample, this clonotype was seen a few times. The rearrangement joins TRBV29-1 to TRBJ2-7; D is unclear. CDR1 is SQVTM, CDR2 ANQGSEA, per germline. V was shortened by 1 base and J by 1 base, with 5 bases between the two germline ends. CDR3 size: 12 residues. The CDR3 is CSVEADSYEQYF. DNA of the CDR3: TGCAGCGTTGAAGCAGATTCCTACGAGCAGTACTTC.

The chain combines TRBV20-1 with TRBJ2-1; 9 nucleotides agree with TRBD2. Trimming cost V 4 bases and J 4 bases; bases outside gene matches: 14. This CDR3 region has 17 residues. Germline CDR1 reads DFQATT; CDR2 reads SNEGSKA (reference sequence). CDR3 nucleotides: TGCAGTGCTATCTCAAGCGGGGGGCCTATAAGTTACAATGAGCAGTTCTTC. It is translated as CSAISSGGPISYNEQFF.

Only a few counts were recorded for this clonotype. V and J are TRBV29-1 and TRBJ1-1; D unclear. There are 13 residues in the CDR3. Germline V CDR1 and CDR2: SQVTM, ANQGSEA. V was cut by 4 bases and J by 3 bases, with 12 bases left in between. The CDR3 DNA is TGCAGCGTTGCGCGGATCCTGGACACTGAAGCTTTCTTT. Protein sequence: CSVARILDTEAFF.

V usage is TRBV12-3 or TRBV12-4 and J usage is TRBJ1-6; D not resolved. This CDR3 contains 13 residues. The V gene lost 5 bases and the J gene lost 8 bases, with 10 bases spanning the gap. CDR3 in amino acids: CASSPQMDSPLHF. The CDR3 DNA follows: TGTGCCAGCAGTCCTCAGATGGATTCACCCCTCCACTTT.

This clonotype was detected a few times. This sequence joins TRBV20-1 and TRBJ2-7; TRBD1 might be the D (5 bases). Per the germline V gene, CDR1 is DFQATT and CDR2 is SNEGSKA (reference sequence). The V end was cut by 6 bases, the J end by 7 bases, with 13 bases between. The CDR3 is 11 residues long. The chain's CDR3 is CSARQPQEQYF. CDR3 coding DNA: TGCAGTGCGCGACAGCCACAGGAGCAGTACTTC.

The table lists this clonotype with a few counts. CDR3 amino acids: CASTDSGTGGFVSNQPQHF. As DNA, the CDR3 is TGTGCCAGCACTGACTCCGGGACAGGGGGGTTTGTGAGCAATCAGCCCCAGCATTTT. The rearrangement uses TRBV27 and TRBJ1-5; 11 bases line up with TRBD1. The junction had 15 bases not matched to a gene; V was cut back by 7 bases and J by 1 base. CDR1 is MNHEY, CDR2 SMNVEV, per germline (reference sequence). The CDR3 runs to 19 residues.

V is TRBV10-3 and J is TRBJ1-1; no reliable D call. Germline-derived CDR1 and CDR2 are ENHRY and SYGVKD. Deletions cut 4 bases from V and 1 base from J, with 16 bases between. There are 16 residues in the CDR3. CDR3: CAISGGIRRPNTEAFF. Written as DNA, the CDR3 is TGTGCCATCAGTGGGGGAATTCGGCGGCCGAACACTGAAGCTTTCTTT.

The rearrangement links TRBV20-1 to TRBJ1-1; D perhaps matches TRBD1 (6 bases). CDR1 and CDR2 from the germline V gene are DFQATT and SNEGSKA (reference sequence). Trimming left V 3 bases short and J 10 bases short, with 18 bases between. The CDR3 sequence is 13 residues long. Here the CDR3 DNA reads TGCAGTGCTAGGGAAGGGGGTGTACGAAGAGCTTTCTTT. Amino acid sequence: CSAREGGVRRAFF.

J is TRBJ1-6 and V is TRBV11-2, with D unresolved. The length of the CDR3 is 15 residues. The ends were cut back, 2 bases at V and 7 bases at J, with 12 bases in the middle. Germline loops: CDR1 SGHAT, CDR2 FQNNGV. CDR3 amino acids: CASSLRVGINSPLHF. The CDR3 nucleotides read TGTGCCAGCAGCTTACGGGTGGGGATCAATTCACCCCTCCACTTT.

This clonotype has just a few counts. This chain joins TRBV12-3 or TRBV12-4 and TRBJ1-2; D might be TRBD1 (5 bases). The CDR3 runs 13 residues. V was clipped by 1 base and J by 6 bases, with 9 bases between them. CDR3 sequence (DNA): TGTGCCAGCAGTTTAGGGACAATGAATGGCTACACCTTC. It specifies CASSLGTMNGYTF.

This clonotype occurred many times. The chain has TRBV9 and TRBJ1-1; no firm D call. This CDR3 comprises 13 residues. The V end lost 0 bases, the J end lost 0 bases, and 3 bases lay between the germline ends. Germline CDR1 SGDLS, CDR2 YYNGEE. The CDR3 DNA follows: TGTGCCAGCAGCGTAGGGATGAACACTGAAGCTTTCTTT. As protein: CASSVGMNTEAFF.

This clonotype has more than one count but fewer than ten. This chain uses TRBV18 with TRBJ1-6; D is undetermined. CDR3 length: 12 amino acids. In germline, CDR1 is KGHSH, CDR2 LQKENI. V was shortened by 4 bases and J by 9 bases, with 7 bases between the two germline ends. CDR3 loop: CASSRPASPLHF. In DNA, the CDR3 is TGTGCCAGCTCACGACCCGCTTCACCCCTCCACTTT.

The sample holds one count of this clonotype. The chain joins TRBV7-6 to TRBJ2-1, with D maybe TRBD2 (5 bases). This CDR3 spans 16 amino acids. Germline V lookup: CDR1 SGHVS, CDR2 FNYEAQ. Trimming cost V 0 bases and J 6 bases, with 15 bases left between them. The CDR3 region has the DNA TGTGCCAGCAGCTTAGCTTGGACTCCGGTGAGCAATGAGCAGTTCTTC. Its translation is CASSLAWTPVSNEQFF.

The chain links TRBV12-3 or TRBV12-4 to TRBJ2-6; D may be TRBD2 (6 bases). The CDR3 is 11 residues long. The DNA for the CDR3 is TGTGGGGAGGCCGGGGCCAACGTCCTGACTTTC. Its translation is CGEAGANVLTF.

The CDR3 DNA reads as TGCAGCGTCCCCGGACCGGGAGGATACGAGCAGTACTTC. Its protein is CSVPGPGGYEQYF. The V call is TRBV29-1, the J call TRBJ2-7, with 7 bases fitting TRBD2. The ends lost 6 bases at V and 4 bases at J; junction bases unmatched: 9. CDR3 length equals 13 residues. Per germline, CDR1 SQVTM and CDR2 ANQGSEA.

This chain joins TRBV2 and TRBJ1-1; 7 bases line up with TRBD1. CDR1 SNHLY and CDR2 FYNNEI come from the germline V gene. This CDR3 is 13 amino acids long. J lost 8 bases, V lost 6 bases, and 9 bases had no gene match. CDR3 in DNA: TGTGCCAGCAGAACGGGACAGCCAACGGAAGCTTTCTTT. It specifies CASRTGQPTEAFF. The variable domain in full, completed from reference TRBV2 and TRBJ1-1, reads EPEVTQTPSHQVTQMGQEVILRCVPISNHLYFYWYRQILGQKVEFLVSFYNNEISEKSEIFDDQFSVERPDGSNFTLKIRSTKLEDSAMYFCASRTGQPTEAFFGQGTRLTVV.

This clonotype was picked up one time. This chain's CDR3 is CASSWGDRRRDEQYF. In nucleotides, the CDR3 is TGCGCCAGCAGCTGGGGGGACCGGCGTAGGGACGAGCAGTACTTC. The V and J genes are TRBV5-1 and TRBJ2-7; possible D gene TRBD2, 6 bases. V lost 3 bases and J 5 bases, leaving 18 bases between the germline ends. CDR3 length: 15 residues. Germline V CDR1 and CDR2: SGHRS, YFSETQ.

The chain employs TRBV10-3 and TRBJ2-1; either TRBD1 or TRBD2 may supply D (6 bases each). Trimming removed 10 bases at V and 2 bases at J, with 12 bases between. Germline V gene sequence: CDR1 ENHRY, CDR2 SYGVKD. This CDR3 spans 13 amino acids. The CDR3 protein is CATAGGPYNEQFF. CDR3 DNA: TGTGCCACAGCCGGGGGCCCCTACAATGAGCAGTTCTTC.